The 21 T cell receptor beta chains presented below share a single source sample, sequenced in a study of human T cells and chemical hapten exposure. The time point was: pre-sensitization, week 0. Documented treatment: therapeutic diphenylcyclopropenone sensitization with weekly scalp DPC. MiXCR, run by TCRdb on the RACE reads, gives a single entry per CDR3 protein. The sample holds around 92,000 distinct CDR3 sequences, more than 10% seen once. The sequencing used whole blood, collected in connection with sensitization to the hapten diphenylcyclopropenone (DPC). The source of these receptors is a woman aged 60-70 years with alopecia areata. Some clones in this sample may be carry-over from other donors' samples.

The chain is built from TRBV30 and TRBJ1-2; perhaps TRBD1 as D (6 bases). Deletions cut 5 bases from V and 6 bases from J, with 22 bases between. This CDR3 contains 15 residues. The V gene's germline CDR1 is GTSNPN and CDR2 SVGIG (reference sequence). As DNA, the CDR3 is TGTGCCTGGGGACAGTTCAGGCGATTCTATGATGGCTACACCTTC. As protein: CAWGQFRRFYDGYTF.

This clonotype was detected ten times or more. The chain joins TRBV3-1 to TRBJ2-2; 9 nucleotides match TRBD2. Germline CDR1 is LGHDT and CDR2 is YNNKEL (reference sequence). The CDR3 has 15 amino acids. V lost 5 bases to trimming and J lost 3 bases; unmatched junction nucleotides: 4. CDR3 amino acids: CASSEGLAHTGELFF. Here the CDR3 DNA reads TGTGCCAGCAGCGAAGGACTAGCGCACACCGGGGAGCTGTTTTTT.

This clonotype was seen a few times. V and J are TRBV20-1 and TRBJ1-4; D gene uncertain. V was clipped by 0 bases and J by 5 bases, with 16 bases between them. CDR1 and CDR2 (germline): DFQATT, SNEGSKA (reference sequence). There are 16 residues in the CDR3. The CDR3 here is CSARDGGNRQNEKLFF. The CDR3 DNA reads TGCAGTGCTAGAGATGGTGGTAACAGACAAAATGAAAAACTGTTTTTT.

The chain employs TRBV20-1 and TRBJ2-3; TRBD2 matches at 7 bases. The CDR3 has 11 residues. Germline CDR1 is DFQATT and CDR2 is SNEGSKA (reference sequence). The CDR3 nucleotides are TGCAGCGGGCGGGGGACAGATACGCAGTATTTT. It translates to CSGRGTDTQYF.

This clonotype was detected many times. CDR3 DNA: TGTGCCAGCAGCCGCCAGACGGGACAGGGTTACTACGAGCAGTACTTC. Residues: CASSRQTGQGYYEQYF. The gene calls are TRBV7-2 and TRBJ2-7; 9 positions match TRBD1. The V gene end was trimmed by 5 bases and the J gene end by 3 bases; junction bases not matched to a gene: 11. The CDR3 is 16 amino acids. Germline CDR1 and CDR2: SGHTA and FQGNSA.

V usage is TRBV7-2 and J usage is TRBJ2-4; TRBD2 matches 10 bases. The CDR3 length is 15 residues. The germline CDR1 and CDR2 sequences are SGHTA and FQGNSA. The V segment lost 2 bases and the J segment 7 bases; nucleotides outside the gene matches: 5. The CDR3 region is CASSLWVSGGNIQYF. The CDR3 coding sequence is TGTGCCAGCAGCTTATGGGTTAGCGGGGGGAACATTCAGTACTTC.

This clonotype was counted at least ten times. The chain couples TRBV12-3 or TRBV12-4 to TRBJ2-7, with D hard to call. Deletions cut 5 bases from V and 6 bases from J, with 8 bases between. This CDR3 region has 11 residues. CDR3 coding DNA: TGTGCCAGCAGTAAAATAGGCGAGCAGTACTTC. Translation gives CASSKIGEQYF.

This clonotype came up a few times. The chain employs TRBV4-1 and TRBJ2-7; unclear D gene. CDR3 length: 16 residues. V was clipped by 0 bases and J by 2 bases, with 14 bases between them. CDR1 is MGHRA and CDR2 is YSYEKL in the germline V gene. Here the CDR3 reads CASSQDRLQMTYEQYF. In DNA, the CDR3 is TGCGCCAGCAGCCAAGATCGATTACAGATGACCTACGAGCAGTACTTC.

This clonotype was seen repeatedly, ten times or more. J is TRBJ2-5 and V is TRBV12-3 or TRBV12-4; 7 bases fit TRBD1. The CDR3 loop spans 14 amino acids. Trimming took 3 bases from V and 4 from J; bases not matched to a gene: 5. The CDR3: CASSLTGIIETQYF. CDR3 DNA: TGTGCCAGCAGTTTGACAGGGATTATAGAGACCCAGTACTTC.

This clonotype has just a few counts. The chain joins TRBV10-3 to TRBJ1-4, with D possibly TRBD1 on 5 matching bases. Trimming shortened V by 3 bases and J by 8 bases, and 13 bases separated the two germline ends. Germline CDR1 ENHRY, CDR2 SYGVKD. The CDR3 totals 14 residues. This CDR3 reads CAISEDSRNEKLFF. The DNA of the CDR3 is TGTGCCATCAGTGAAGACAGCAGGAACGAAAAACTGTTTTTT.

This clonotype was seen ten or more times. The chain combines TRBV3-1 with TRBJ2-7; a weak D match, TRBD1 (5 bases). V was shortened by 0 bases and J by 3 bases, with 9 bases between the two germline ends. From germline, CDR1 is LGHDT and CDR2 YNNKEL (reference sequence). The CDR3 consists of 14 residues. CDR3 in amino acids: CASSQEGADYEQYF. The CDR3 nucleotides are TGTGCCAGCAGCCAAGAAGGGGCGGACTACGAGCAGTACTTC.

This clonotype was counted many times. This chain connects TRBV5-6 to TRBJ1-2, with D uncertain. The CDR3 is 12 residues long. V lost 4 bases to trimming and J lost 6 bases, with 10 bases between them. Germline values: CDR1 SGHDT, CDR2 YYEEEE. The CDR3 region is CASSIGPNGYTF. The DNA of the CDR3 is TGTGCCAGCAGCATCGGACCGAATGGCTACACCTTC.

For this clonotype: A much larger clone differs from this one at a single base, so this may be a read error. This likely comes from a read error, as the CDR3 has no conserved phenylalanine or tryptophan at its end. The chain joins TRBV20-1 to TRBJ2-2, with 8 bases that match TRBD1. Germline CDR1 and CDR2: DFQATT and SNEGSKA (reference sequence). This CDR3 is built from 14 residues. CDR3 nucleotide sequence: TGCAGGGCTACGGACAGGGCGAACACCGGGGAGCTGTTTTTG. It encodes CRATDRANTGELFL.

In this sample, this clonotype turned up a few times. This rearrangement joins TRBV20-1 to TRBJ2-7; D might be TRBD2 (5 bases). Germline assignment: CDR1 DFQATT and CDR2 SNEGSKA (reference sequence). The CDR3 consists of 14 residues. V gave up 6 bases and J gave up 0 bases, with 15 bases separating them. The CDR3 nucleotides read TGCAGTGCGCCCACCCAGCGGAGCTCCTACGAGCAGTACTTC. Residues: CSAPTQRSSYEQYF.

This chain uses TRBV3-1 with TRBJ2-1; possible D gene TRBD2, 6 bases. CDR1 and CDR2 from the germline V gene are LGHDT and YNNKEL (reference sequence). The CDR3 consists of 14 residues. Trimming stripped 2 bases from V and 7 bases from J, with 12 bases between. For the CDR3, the DNA is TGTGCCAGCAGCCAAACGGGGGTGAGGAATGAGCAGTTCTTC. Protein sequence: CASSQTGVRNEQFF.

The CDR3 loop reads CSVRQGQGRDTQYF. The CDR3 DNA reads as TGCAGCGTCCGACAGGGACAGGGCCGAGATACGCAGTATTTT. The chain employs TRBV29-1 and TRBJ2-3, with TRBD1 matching 9 bases. The V and J ends lost 6 bases and 5 bases, in that order; junction bases with no gene match: 9. This CDR3 contains 14 residues. Per germline, CDR1 SQVTM and CDR2 ANQGSEA.

This clonotype was seen a handful of times. This chain connects TRBV5-6 to TRBJ2-1, with TRBD2 matching over 8 bases. Losses at the gene ends were 0 bases for V and 9 bases for J; bases not matched to a gene: 17. Germline CDR1 is SGHDT and CDR2 is YYEEEE. The CDR3 runs to 18 residues. The CDR3 DNA is TGTGCCAGCAGCTTGGTATTCCCCACCGGGCGGGGGGCAGGTGAGCAGTTCTTC. Residues: CASSLVFPTGRGAGEQFF.

Notes on this clonotype: This could be a read error, since a much larger clone is one nucleotide away. The chain has TRBV27 and TRBJ1-6, with 8 bases matching TRBD1. Germline V gene sequence: CDR1 MNHEY, CDR2 SMNVEV (reference sequence). The CDR3 sequence is 14 residues long. CDR3 nucleotide sequence: TGTGCCTGCAGTCTGGACAGGGCTGGTTCACCCCTCCACTTT. This encodes CACSLDRAGSPLHF.

This clonotype has at least ten counts. This sequence joins TRBV12-3 or TRBV12-4 and TRBJ1-6, with D maybe TRBD1 (5 bases). V lost 5 bases, J lost 8 bases, and 10 bases lay in between. The CDR3 consists of 13 residues. The CDR3: CASSPGGYSPLHF. For the CDR3, the DNA is TGTGCCAGCAGTCCGGGGGGGTATTCACCCCTCCACTTT.

This clonotype was observed many times. The CDR3 reads CASSLHGTYEQYF. The CDR3 DNA is TGTGCCAGCAGCTTGCATGGTACCTACGAGCAGTACTTC. The chain combines TRBV5-4 with TRBJ2-7; D ambiguous. Trimming cost V 1 base and J 2 bases, with 7 bases left between them. The CDR3 is 13 amino acids. Germline V lookup: CDR1 SGHNT, CDR2 YYREEE (reference sequence).

The V and J genes are TRBV18 and TRBJ2-7; D gene ambiguous. Germline lookup yields CDR1 KGHSH and CDR2 LQKENI. There are 14 residues in the CDR3. The V and J ends lost 0 bases and 0 bases respectively, with 6 bases between them. CDR3 nucleotide sequence: TGTGCCAGCTCACCACCACATAGCTCCTACGAGCAGTACTTC. It translates to CASSPPHSSYEQYF.